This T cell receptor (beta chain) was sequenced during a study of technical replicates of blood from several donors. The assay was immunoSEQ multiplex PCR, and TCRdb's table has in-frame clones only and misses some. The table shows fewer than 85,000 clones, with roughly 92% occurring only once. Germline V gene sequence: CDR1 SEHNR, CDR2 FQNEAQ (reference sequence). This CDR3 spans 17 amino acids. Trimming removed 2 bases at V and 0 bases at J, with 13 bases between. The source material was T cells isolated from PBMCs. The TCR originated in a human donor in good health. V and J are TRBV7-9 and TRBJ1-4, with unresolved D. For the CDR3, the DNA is TGTGCCAGCAGCTTATTCATGGGAGGTGCAACTAATGAAAAACTGTTTTTT. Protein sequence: CASSLFMGGATNEKLFF. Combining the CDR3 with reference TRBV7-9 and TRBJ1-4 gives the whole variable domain DTGVSQNPRHKITKRGQNVTFRCDPISEHNRLYWYRQTLGQGPEFLTYFQNEAQLEKSRLLSDRFSAERPKGSFSTLEIQRTEQGDSAMYLCASSLFMGGATNEKLFFGSGTQLSVL.